Below, one T cell receptor beta chain is given with its context. The entry originates in a study of control samples from healthy donors and cancer patients. The germline CDR1 and CDR2 sequences are GTSNPN and SVGIG (reference sequence). The CDR3 sequence is 13 residues long. Trimming took 2 bases from V and 3 from J, leaving 8 bases between them. Profiled with immunoSEQ multiplex PCR; TCRdb holds only in-frame clones, not every one. The profile shows fewer than 500,000 clones, around nine tenths of them singletons. This clonotype was sampled from a man aged 35 to 55 with head and neck cancer. The material sequenced was PBMCs. The chain employs TRBV30 and TRBJ2-1, with a possible D match to TRBD2 (5 bases). The CDR3 protein is CAWSSGDYNEQFF. The DNA of the CDR3 is TGTGCCTGGAGTAGCGGAGACTACAATGAGCAGTTCTTC.